The clone carrying this TCR beta chain was counted at least ten times. Template-switch 5'RACE cDNA synthesis added a 10-nucleotide unique molecular identifier. Whenever a sequencing run was performed, it yielded over 170 million TCR-beta sequences from 15-18 subjects. TCRdb passed the 5' RACE reads through MiXCR, listing each CDR3 protein once. The sample has 25,000 to 35,000 distinct CDR3 sequences, approximately 15% seen once. The sample belongs to a study of neurological immune-mediated disorders. Unsorted libraries were derived from 2 million PBMCs stored at -80 C. Trimming removed 2 bases from V and 2 bases from J; junction bases left unmatched: 7. The CDR3 spans 17 residues. The V gene's germline CDR1 is ENHRY and CDR2 SYGVKD.

Sequenced material: PBMCs. The sequence came from a man in his 70s in good health. The V call is TRBV10-3, the J call TRBJ1-3; TRBD1 matches 9 bases. The CDR3 coding sequence is TGTGCCATCAGTGAGATTGGGACAGGGTACGCTGGAAACACCATATATTTT. This encodes CAISEIGTGYAGNTIYF.